The TCR beta chain described here comes from a study of early T cells in non-severe SARS-CoV-2 infection. In the study overall: Sequencing input comprised bulk RNA from unsorted whole blood; chain pairing was not available. Study-wide results and limits: The matching step, a VDJdb search, favored anti-spike CD8 responses and missed private and CD4 specificities.

Individual cDNA molecules were tagged with unique molecular identifiers, the study reported. TCRdb reanalysed the 5' RACE reads using MiXCR and keeps one entry per CDR3 protein. The profile shows tens of thousands of distinct CDR3 sequences, around 15% of them singletons. Remarks on this clonotype: Antigen: not known.

CDR1 is SEHNR and CDR2 is FQNEAQ in the germline V gene (reference sequence). CDR3 length: 16 amino acids. V was pared by 1 base and J by 2 bases, with 7 bases of the junction left unmatched. J is TRBJ2-7 and V is TRBV7-9; 8 positions agree with TRBD1. This clonotype was obtained from an adult who was a healthcare worker with PCR-confirmed SARS-CoV-2 infection or an uninfected control (not recorded which). Input material: whole blood. As DNA, the CDR3 is TGTGCCAGCAGCTTAGAAGGATGGACAGGGACCTACGAGCAGTACTTC. Its translation: CASSLEGWTGTYEQYF.